The 31 T cell receptor beta chains presented below share a single source sample, sequenced in a study of human thymus T cells. Sequencing was performed with immunoSEQ multiplex PCR; in TCRdb, only in-frame clones are kept and a portion is missing. The sample contains roughly 86,000 clones, 95% to 98% of which appear only once. Corrective heart surgery yielded the resections from which the thymus tissue came. The sequenced sample consisted of thymus tissue. Receptors were obtained from a boy under three years old with a congenital heart defect but otherwise immunologically healthy.

The V call is TRBV19, the J call TRBJ1-1; maybe TRBD1 (5 bases). Germline values: CDR1 LNHDA, CDR2 SQIVND (reference sequence). Trimming shortened V by 6 bases and J by 6 bases, and 11 bases separated the two germline ends. There are 12 residues in the CDR3. In DNA form, the CDR3 reads TGTGCCAGTAGGATAAGGGGCTCTGAAGCTTTCTTT. Its protein product is CASRIRGSEAFF.

This chain uses TRBV20-1 with TRBJ2-1; D is uncertain. From germline, CDR1 is DFQATT and CDR2 SNEGSKA (reference sequence). The CDR3 length is 11 residues. V lost 0 bases and J 8 bases, leaving 5 bases between the germline ends. In DNA form, the CDR3 reads TGCAGTGCTAGAGAACGAGATGAGCAGTTCTTC. It yields the protein CSARERDEQFF.

The V gene is TRBV29-1, the J gene TRBJ2-1, with 10 bases that match TRBD1. CDR1 and CDR2 from the germline V gene are SQVTM and ANQGSEA. The CDR3 spans 13 residues. V trimming: 7 bases; J trimming: 7 bases; junction bases outside the gene matches: 7. This CDR3 is CSADRGRRNEQFF. In DNA form, the CDR3 reads TGCAGCGCCGACAGGGGGCGCAGGAATGAGCAGTTCTTC.

The chain links TRBV25-1 to TRBJ1-1, with 8 positions matching TRBD1. The CDR3 spans 14 residues. In germline, CDR1 is MGHDK, CDR2 SYGVNS. V gave up 7 bases and J gave up 2 bases; unmatched junction bases: 6. CDR3 sequence: CASTLGQGNTEAFF. CDR3 in DNA: TGTGCCAGCACCCTAGGACAGGGTAACACTGAAGCTTTCTTT. Variable domain in full (rest from reference TRBV25-1 and TRBJ1-1): EADIYQTPRYLVIGTGKKITLECSQTMGHDKMYWYQQDPGMELHLIHYSYGVNSTEKGDLSSESTVSRIRTEHFPLTLESARPSHTSQYLCASTLGQGNTEAFFGQGTRLTVV.

The chain joins TRBV2 to TRBJ2-3; D possibly matches TRBD1 or TRBD2 (5 bases each). Germline loops: CDR1 SNHLY, CDR2 FYNNEI. Between the trimmed V and J ends, which lost 6 bases and 7 bases, there was a span of 20 bases. CDR3 length: 15 residues. CDR3 sequence (DNA): TGTGCCAGCAGGATACCGGGACCGATGGGGCATACGCAGTATTTT. Protein sequence: CASRIPGPMGHTQYF.

The genes are TRBV9 and TRBJ2-1; TRBD2 matches 7 bases. V was pared by 0 bases and J by 6 bases, with 9 bases of the junction left unmatched. The CDR3 is 16 residues long. Germline CDR1 reads SGDLS; CDR2 reads YYNGEE. CDR3 coding DNA: TGTGCCAGCAGCGTAGCTGCGGGAGAGGTCGGCAATGAGCAGTTCTTC. Its protein is CASSVAAGEVGNEQFF. The full variable domain, rest sourced from reference TRBV9 and TRBJ2-1, is DSGVTQTPKHLITATGQRVTLRCSPRSGDLSVYWYQQSLDQGLQFLIQYYNGEERAKGNILERFSAQQFPDLHSELNLSSLELGDSALYFCASSVAAGEVGNEQFFGPGTRLTVL.

This sequence joins TRBV11-2 and TRBJ1-6; D gene ambiguous. The CDR3 length is 17 residues. The V end was cut by 3 bases, the J end by 2 bases, with 14 bases between. Per the germline V gene, CDR1 is SGHAT and CDR2 is FQNNGV. The CDR3 spells CASSLARVRPYNSPLHF. In DNA form, the CDR3 reads TGTGCCAGCAGCTTGGCCAGAGTGAGGCCCTATAATTCACCCCTCCACTTT. Using reference TRBV11-2 and TRBJ1-6 for the parts outside the CDR3, the full variable domain is EAGVAQSPRYKIIEKRQSVAFWCNPISGHATLYWYQQILGQGPKLLIQFQNNGVVDDSQLPKDRFSAERLKGVDSTLKIQPAKLEDSAVYLCASSLARVRPYNSPLHFGNGTRLTVT.

The chain is built from TRBV5-6 and TRBJ1-1; perhaps TRBD1 as D (5 bases). V was shortened by 3 bases and J by 1 base, with 13 bases between the two germline ends. Germline lookup yields CDR1 SGHDT and CDR2 YYEEEE. CDR3 length: 15 amino acids. DNA of the CDR3: TGTGCCAGCAGCTCCTGCGTGGGGGGGAACACTGAAGCTTTCTTT. This codes for CASSSCVGGNTEAFF.

This clone has only a few counts. The chain carries TRBV6-6 and TRBJ2-7; TRBD1 might be the D (5 bases). Germline V gene data show CDR1 as MNHNY and CDR2 as SVGAGI (reference sequence). CDR3 length equals 12 residues. The V end lost 10 bases, the J end lost 3 bases, and 13 bases lay between the germline ends. CDR3 region: CATIDRIYEQYF. DNA of the CDR3: TGTGCCACCATCGACAGAATCTACGAGCAGTACTTC.

This chain uses TRBV15 with TRBJ2-7; D might be TRBD1 or TRBD2, each matching 5 bases. The V and J ends lost 5 bases and 2 bases respectively, with 19 bases between them. CDR1 and CDR2 (germline): LNHNV, YYDKDF (reference sequence). This CDR3 region has 16 residues. CDR3 sequence (DNA): TGTGCCACCAGCCCGGGGCCGTCGGGCAGCGCCTACGAGCAGTACTTC. As protein: CATSPGPSGSAYEQYF.

The V call is TRBV10-3, the J call TRBJ2-3, with TRBD2 matching over 9 bases. CDR1 and CDR2 (germline): ENHRY, SYGVKD. V dropped 4 bases and J dropped 2; count of bases not matched to a gene: 10. This CDR3 region has 17 residues. CDR3 coding DNA: TGTGCCATCAGTGCAGATACCGGGACTAGCAACACAGATACGCAGTATTTT. This sequence encodes CAISADTGTSNTDTQYF.

The CDR3 is CASSLVGSGSSYEQFF. CDR3 nucleotides: TGTGCCAGCAGCTTAGTCGGTAGCGGGAGTAGCTATGAGCAGTTCTTC. The V and J genes are TRBV7-9 and TRBJ2-1; 9 bases agree with TRBD2. Germline V gene data show CDR1 as SEHNR and CDR2 as FQNEAQ (reference sequence). The V segment lost 1 base and the J segment 8 bases; nucleotides outside the gene matches: 9. The CDR3 extends over 16 amino acids.

The CDR3 nucleotides read TGCGCCAGCAGCTTGATGGGGGGCGACTATGGCTACACCTTC. Protein sequence: CASSLMGGDYGYTF. The chain uses TRBV5-1 and TRBJ1-2, with D possibly matching TRBD1 (6 bases). The CDR3 contains 14 residues. V shed 1 base and J shed 3 bases, with 10 bases lying between them. Germline CDR1 reads SGHRS; CDR2 reads YFSETQ.

The count of this clone is one. J is TRBJ2-7 and V is TRBV7-9, with no clear D. CDR3 length equals 15 residues. Germline V gene lookup returns CDR1 SEHNR and CDR2 FQNEAQ (reference sequence). Trimming cost V 5 bases and J 6 bases, with 20 bases left between them. This chain's CDR3 is CASSPRVSPQCEQYF. DNA of the CDR3: TGTGCCAGCAGCCCCCGGGTCTCCCCCCAATGCGAGCAGTACTTC.

The chain links TRBV5-4 to TRBJ1-2, with D uncertain. The length of the CDR3 is 12 residues. Trimming stripped 1 base from V and 5 bases from J, with 6 bases between. CDR1 is SGHNT, CDR2 YYREEE, per germline (reference sequence). The CDR3 is CASSLRSYGYTF. In DNA form, the CDR3 reads TGTGCCAGCAGCTTGAGGTCGTATGGCTACACCTTC.

The V gene is TRBV5-4, the J gene TRBJ2-1; 10 positions match TRBD1. From germline, CDR1 is SGHNT and CDR2 YYREEE (reference sequence). This CDR3 spans 15 amino acids. J lost 9 bases, V lost 0 bases, and 6 bases had no gene match. This CDR3 reads CASSLGTGGTGEQFF. The CDR3 DNA is TGTGCCAGCAGCTTGGGGACAGGGGGAACGGGTGAGCAGTTCTTC.

This sequence joins TRBV7-9 and TRBJ1-2; D remains unclear. CDR3 size: 12 residues. Germline V gives CDR1 SEHNR, CDR2 FQNEAQ (reference sequence). V shed 5 bases and J shed 8 bases, with 12 bases lying between them. This CDR3 reads CASSVGRMGYTF. The CDR3 DNA is TGTGCCAGCAGCGTAGGTCGTATGGGCTACACCTTC. Together with reference TRBV7-9 and TRBJ1-2, the CDR3 gives the full variable domain: DTGVSQNPRHKITKRGQNVTFRCDPISEHNRLYWYRQTLGQGPEFLTYFQNEAQLEKSRLLSDRFSAERPKGSFSTLEIQRTEQGDSAMYLCASSVGRMGYTFGSGTRLTVV.

The CDR3 sequence is CASGGSETQYF. The DNA of the CDR3 is TGCGCCAGCGGGGGTTCAGAGACCCAGTACTTC. The gene calls are TRBV23-1 and TRBJ2-5; tentatively, D is TRBD1 or TRBD2 (5 bases each). TRBV23-1 is assigned to the ORF class and has an uncertain function. Trimming stripped 8 bases from V and 4 bases from J, with 8 bases between. The CDR3 spans 11 residues.

The chain employs TRBV29-1 and TRBJ1-4; D might be TRBD1 (6 bases). The CDR3 runs to 19 residues. Germline lookup yields CDR1 SQVTM and CDR2 ANQGSEA. V lost 0 bases to trimming and J lost 0 bases, with 20 bases between them. CDR3 region: CSVEDPQGYGGATNEKLFF. The CDR3 bases are TGCAGCGTTGAAGATCCACAGGGTTATGGTGGGGCAACTAATGAAAAACTGTTTTTT.

The CDR3 nucleotides are TGTGCCACCAGCAGAGATTTCCAGGGGGGCAATTCACCCCTCCACTTT. It is translated as CATSRDFQGGNSPLHF. V gene TRBV15 combines with J gene TRBJ1-6, with 7 bases fitting TRBD1. This CDR3 has 16 residues. After removal of 0 bases from V and 7 bases from J, the junction contained 6 bases not matched to a gene. CDR1 LNHNV and CDR2 YYDKDF come from the germline V gene (reference sequence). The full variable domain, in which reference TRBV15 and TRBJ1-6 provide the parts outside the CDR3, is DAMVIQNPRYQVTQFGKPVTLSCSQTLNHNVMYWYQQKSSQAPKLLFHYYDKDFNNEADTPDNFQSRRPNTSFCFLDIRSPGLGDTAMYLCATSRDFQGGNSPLHFGNGTRLTVT.

V gene TRBV5-5 combines with J gene TRBJ1-1; 7 bases align to TRBD1. This CDR3 spans 14 amino acids. The ends lost 4 bases at V and 1 base at J; junction bases unmatched: 4. The germline V gene has CDR1 SGHKS and CDR2 YYEKEE (reference sequence). CDR3 sequence reads: CASSRDRSNTEAFF. The CDR3 DNA reads TGTGCCAGCAGCCGGGACAGATCGAACACTGAAGCTTTCTTT.

This clone was detected only once. J is TRBJ1-5 and V is TRBV18; D is perhaps TRBD1 (6 bases). Per the germline V gene, CDR1 is KGHSH and CDR2 is LQKENI. The CDR3 loop spans 16 amino acids. V dropped 6 bases and J dropped 2 bases, with 17 bases sitting between them. The CDR3 sequence is CASSMIQGPGNQPQHF. In DNA, the CDR3 is TGTGCCAGCTCTATGATACAGGGTCCGGGCAATCAGCCCCAGCATTTT. Combining the CDR3 with reference TRBV18 and TRBJ1-5 gives the whole variable domain NAGVMQNPRHLVRRRGQEARLRCSPMKGHSHVYWYRQLPEEGLKFMVYLQKENIIDESGMPKERFSAEFPKEGPSILRIQQVVRGDSAAYFCASSMIQGPGNQPQHFGDGTRLSIL.

This clone was counted a single time. The J gene is TRBJ1-6, the V gene TRBV5-1; D remains unclear. The CDR3 loop spans 16 amino acids. V shed 4 bases and J shed 4 bases, with 15 bases lying between them. The germline V gene encodes CDR1 SGHRS and CDR2 YFSETQ. The CDR3 protein is CASSPKPGGYNSPLHF. In DNA, the CDR3 is TGCGCCAGCAGCCCCAAACCGGGAGGTTATAATTCACCCCTCCACTTT.

The V gene is TRBV7-8, the J gene TRBJ2-7; TRBD1 matches 12 bases. Germline loops: CDR1 SGHVS, CDR2 FQNEAQ. With V trimmed by 6 bases and J by 4 bases, 7 bases remained unmatched. CDR3 length: 15 amino acids. The CDR3 spells CASSLGTGGNYEQYF. The CDR3 DNA reads as TGTGCCAGCAGTCTCGGGACAGGGGGCAATTACGAGCAGTACTTC. Full variable domain (rest looked up from reference TRBV7-8 and TRBJ2-7): GAGVSQSPRYKVAKRGQDVALRCDPISGHVSLFWYQQALGQGPEFLTYFQNEAQLDKSGLPSDRFFAERPEGSVSTLKIQRTQQEDSAVYLCASSLGTGGNYEQYFGPGTRLTVT.

In the case of this clone: A read error may account for a junction end that differs from germline. The chain is built from TRBV15 and TRBJ2-1, with TRBD2 matching 12 bases. Germline V gene lookup returns CDR1 LNHNV and CDR2 YYDKDF (reference sequence). The CDR3 is 17 residues long. CDR3 bases: TGTGCCACCAGAAGAGCTTGGACTAGCGGGGCCATAGGTGAGCAGTTCTTC. Protein: CATRRAWTSGAIGEQFF.

This sequence joins TRBV5-1 and TRBJ2-2; D uncertain. Germline-derived CDR1 and CDR2 are SGHRS and YFSETQ. Trimming left V 6 bases short and J 0 bases short, with 9 bases between. This CDR3 region has 14 residues. The CDR3: CASKIPPNTGELFF. The CDR3 DNA sequence: TGCGCCAGCAAAATCCCCCCGAACACCGGGGAGCTGTTTTTT.

The CDR3 spells CASSEHRGFTGELFF. CDR3 DNA sequence: TGTGCCAGCAGTGAACATAGGGGGTTCACCGGGGAGCTGTTTTTT. The chain recombines TRBV6-1 with TRBJ2-2, with a tentative D call TRBD1 (6 bases). The CDR3 runs to 15 residues. Germline values: CDR1 MNHNS, CDR2 SASEGT. V was shortened by 2 bases and J by 4 bases, with 11 bases between the two germline ends.

The CDR3 DNA reads TGTGCCAGTAAACCAGTTCTTACTAGCAATCAGCCCCAGCATTTT. Protein sequence: CASKPVLTSNQPQHF. This sequence joins TRBV19 and TRBJ1-5; D remains ambiguous. Trimming cost V 7 bases and J 0 bases, with 13 bases left between them. Germline CDR1 is LNHDA and CDR2 is SQIVND (reference sequence). This CDR3 has 15 amino acids. The full variable domain, completed using reference TRBV19 and TRBJ1-5, is DGGITQSPKYLFRKEGQNVTLSCEQNLNHDAMYWYRQDPGQGLRLIYYSQIVNDFQKGDIAEGYSVSREKKESFPLTVTSAQKNPTAFYLCASKPVLTSNQPQHFGDGTRLSIL.

The chain is built from TRBV27 and TRBJ2-2; 7 bases map to TRBD1. The V gene's germline CDR1 is MNHEY and CDR2 SMNVEV (reference sequence). The length of the CDR3 is 17 residues. V was pared by 3 bases and J by 7 bases, with 14 bases of the junction left unmatched. The CDR3 DNA sequence: TGTGCCAGCAGTTTTAATTGCGAGACAGGGACGATCGGGGAGCTGTTTTTT. Translation gives CASSFNCETGTIGELFF.

This sequence joins TRBV10-3 and TRBJ2-7; 10 nucleotides align to TRBD1. Trimming at V came to 0 bases and at J to 5 bases, leaving 7 bases not matched to a gene. This CDR3 has 16 residues. Per germline, CDR1 ENHRY and CDR2 SYGVKD. The CDR3 sequence: CAISESIDRGRNEQYF. The DNA of the CDR3 is TGTGCCATCAGTGAGTCGATTGACAGGGGGCGCAACGAGCAGTACTTC.

The chain is built from TRBV21-1 and TRBJ2-1; the DNA was not compared with TRBD2, the D call given in the table. TRBV21-1 is a known pseudogene. The CDR3 runs to 18 residues. The CDR3 region has the DNA TGTGCCAGCAGCAAAAGACTAGCGGGAGGGCTAGGGGGCAATGAGCAGTTCTTC. It codes for CASSKRLAGGLGGNEQFF.